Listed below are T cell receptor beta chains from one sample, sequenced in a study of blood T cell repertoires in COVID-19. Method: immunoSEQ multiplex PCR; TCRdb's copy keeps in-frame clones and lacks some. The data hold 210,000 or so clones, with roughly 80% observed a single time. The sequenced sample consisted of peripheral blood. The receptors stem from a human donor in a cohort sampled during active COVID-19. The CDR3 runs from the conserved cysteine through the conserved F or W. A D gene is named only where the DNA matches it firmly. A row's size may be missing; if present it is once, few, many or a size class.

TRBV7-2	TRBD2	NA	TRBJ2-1	TGTGCCAGCAGCTTAGTCGGCGGGAGGGCCGGGGAGCAGTTCTTC	CASSLVGGRAGEQFF
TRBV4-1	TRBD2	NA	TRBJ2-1	TGCGCCAGCAGCCAATTAGCGGGAGTCGGAAATGAGCAGTTCTTC	CASSQLAGVGNEQFF
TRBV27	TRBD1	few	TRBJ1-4	TGTGCCAGTCCGCCAGACCGGGACAGCCCCACTTCTAATGAAAAACTGTTTTTT	CASPPDRDSPTSNEKLFF
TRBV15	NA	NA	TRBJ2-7	TGTGCCACCAGCTCCCAAACAGGGTTCGGGGAGCAGTACTTC	CATSSQTGFGEQYF
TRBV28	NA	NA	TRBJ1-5	TGTGCCAGCAGTGCGCGCCAGGGAATGGGGCGGCCCCAGCATTTT	CASSARQGMGRPQHF
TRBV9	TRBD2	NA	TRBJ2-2	TGTGCCAGCAGCGTAGGGGGGCTAGCGGGAGCCGGGGAGCTGTTTTTT	CASSVGGLAGAGELFF
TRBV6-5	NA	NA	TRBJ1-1	TGTGCCAGCAGTTATCGGGGGGCGGAAGCTTTCTTT	CASSYRGAEAFF
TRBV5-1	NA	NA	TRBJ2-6	TGCGCCAGCAGCTTGATGGCAGGCTACTCTGGGGCCAACGTCCTGACTTTC	CASSLMAGYSGANVLTF
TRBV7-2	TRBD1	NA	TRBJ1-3	TGTGCCAGCAGCCCGCGAGACAGGGCTGGAAACACCATATATTTT	CASSPRDRAGNTIYF
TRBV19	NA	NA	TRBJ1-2	TGTGCCAGTAGTATAGCGGGATACAATGGCTACACCTTC	CASSIAGYNGYTF
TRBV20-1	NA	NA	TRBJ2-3	TGCAGTGCTAGTGAGGCCACCGCGGGAATAACAGATACGCAGTATTTT	CSASEATAGITDTQYF
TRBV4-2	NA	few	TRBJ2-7	TGTGCCAGCAGCCAAGAGGGAGCTACTTCCTACGAGCAGTACTTC	CASSQEGATSYEQYF
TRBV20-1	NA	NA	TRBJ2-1	TGCAGTGCTAGTAAGGGGGAGGGGTATTACAATGAGCAGTTCTTC	CSASKGEGYYNEQFF